One sample yielded the 8 T cell receptor beta chains listed below, sequenced in a study of monozygotic twins with inflammatory bowel disease. TCRdb reprocessed the 5' RACE reads, with one entry per CDR3 protein and no DNA. This table holds over 200,000 distinct CDR3 sequences. Source material: blood. These receptor sequences come from a human donor with ulcerative colitis or Crohn's disease, or a healthy co-twin of an affected twin (not recorded which).

J is TRBJ2-5 and V is TRBV3-1; TCRdb designates TRBD1, a call that cannot be tested without DNA. Germline V gene data show CDR1 as LGHDT and CDR2 as YNNKEL (reference sequence). CDR3 length equals 16 residues. The CDR3: CASSPDRGPYQETQYF.

The chain has TRBV28 and TRBJ2-4; absent DNA, TCRdb's TRBD1 call cannot be checked. Germline values: CDR1 MDHEN, CDR2 SYDVKM. The CDR3 totals 14 residues. The CDR3: CASTQGVTKNIQYF.

The chain has TRBV12-3 or TRBV12-4 and TRBJ2-2. CDR3 length: 12 residues. This CDR3 reads CASSLTYGELFF.

The chain combines TRBV5-5 with TRBJ2-7. In germline, CDR1 is SGHKS, CDR2 YYEKEE (reference sequence). The CDR3 is 14 residues long. The CDR3 sequence: CASSLGRRAYEQYF.

The chain joins TRBV27 to TRBJ2-7; TCRdb selects TRBD1, and the lack of DNA leaves this call unchecked. The CDR3 is 14 residues long. Germline lookup yields CDR1 MNHEY and CDR2 SMNVEV (reference sequence). CDR3 in amino acids: CASSRGPEFYEQYF.

The V and J genes are TRBV7-2 and TRBJ1-6. The length of the CDR3 is 14 residues. CDR1 SGHTA and CDR2 FQGNSA come from the germline V gene. Here the CDR3 reads CASSLSSYNSPLHF. The full variable domain, with the rest looked up from reference TRBV7-2 and TRBJ1-6, is GAGVSQSPSNKVTEKGKDVELRCDPISGHTALYWYRQSLGQGLEFLIYFQGNSAPDKSGLPSDRFSAERTGGSVSTLTIQRTQQEDSAVYLCASSLSSYNSPLHFGNGTRLTVT.

The rearrangement joins TRBV25-1 to TRBJ2-7; TCRdb's D call of TRBD1 is untestable without DNA. The V gene's germline CDR1 is MGHDK and CDR2 SYGVNS. The CDR3 has 13 residues. CDR3 sequence: CASSFGATYEQYF.

This sequence joins TRBV7-8 and TRBJ2-7; the D gene TCRdb calls, TRBD1, cannot be checked with no DNA. Looked up from germline, CDR1 is SGHVS and CDR2 is FQNEAQ. The CDR3 is 14 residues long. CDR3 residues: CASSLGGQGNEQYF. Looking up the rest from reference TRBV7-8 and TRBJ2-7 gives the full variable domain: GAGVSQSPRYKVAKRGQDVALRCDPISGHVSLFWYQQALGQGPEFLTYFQNEAQLDKSGLPSDRFFAERPEGSVSTLKIQRTQQEDSAVYLCASSLGGQGNEQYFGPGTRLTVT.